This T cell receptor (beta chain) was obtained from a study of blood T cell repertoires in COVID-19. Study summary: Spain, Italy and the United States supplied samples that represented acute and convalescent COVID-19. PBMCs, B-cell-depleted T cells, or T cells provided the cDNA or gDNA that made up the material.

J lost 6 bases, V lost 4 bases, and 3 bases had no gene match. The CDR3 covers 13 residues. Germline V gives CDR1 SGHRS, CDR2 YFSETQ. The assay was immunoSEQ multiplex PCR, and TCRdb's table has in-frame clones only and misses some. The table has over 70,000 clones, about 88% seen once. Sequenced sample: peripheral blood. The TCR originated in a man aged 55 to 70 with COVID-19, enrolled during active disease. This chain joins TRBV5-1 and TRBJ1-4, with 7 bases that match TRBD1. CDR3 in DNA: TGCGCCAGCAGCGGGCAGGGGGATGAAAAACTGTTTTTT. Its translation is CASSGQGDEKLFF.